These 10 T cell receptor beta chains were sequenced from one sample in a study of long-term antiretroviral therapy in people with HIV. The assay used was immunoSEQ (version v3.0), run at survey level. Produced via immunoSEQ multiplex PCR; TCRdb's table is partial and in-frame only. Of approximately 25,000 clones listed, almost 90% are singletons. This specimen consisted of unsorted PBMCs, obtained more than 4.4 years after starting antiretroviral therapy. These receptors were taken from a man aged 25 to 45 with HIV.

The rearrangement joins TRBV7-9 to TRBJ2-3, with 7 bases lining up with TRBD1. This CDR3 spans 16 amino acids. In germline, CDR1 is SEHNR, CDR2 FQNEAQ (reference sequence). The junction had 12 bases not matched to a gene; V was cut back by 5 bases and J by 4 bases. The CDR3 nucleotides read TGTGCCAGCAGCCCTAGAACAGGGGAAGGACCAGATACGCAGTATTTT. The encoded protein is CASSPRTGEGPDTQYF.

This clone occurred a few times. V usage is TRBV7-9 and J usage is TRBJ2-2, with D tentatively TRBD1 (6 bases). The V and J ends lost 6 bases and 6 bases respectively, with 8 bases between them. CDR3 length: 12 amino acids. CDR1 SEHNR and CDR2 FQNEAQ come from the germline V gene (reference sequence). CDR3 loop: CASRSGAGELFF. The CDR3, as DNA: TGTGCCAGCAGGTCAGGGGCCGGGGAGCTGTTTTTT.

V is TRBV27 and J is TRBJ2-2; D is possibly TRBD2 (5 bases). CDR1 and CDR2 from the germline V gene are MNHEY and SMNVEV (reference sequence). The CDR3 is made up of 16 amino acids. V dropped 2 bases and J dropped 9 bases, with 19 bases sitting between them. CDR3 sequence (DNA): TGTGCCAGCAGTTTAGTGAGGACTTCCTATAGGCGGGAGCTGTTTTTT. Protein sequence: CASSLVRTSYRRELFF.

V gene TRBV2 combines with J gene TRBJ1-1, with D unresolved. CDR3 length: 11 residues. V lost 8 bases to trimming and J lost 7 bases, with 11 bases between them. Germline-derived CDR1 and CDR2 are SNHLY and FYNNEI. Here the CDR3 reads CASPPRDEAFF. CDR3 coding DNA: TGTGCCAGCCCTCCCCGAGATGAAGCTTTCTTT. The variable domain in full, with the rest retrieved from reference TRBV2 and TRBJ1-1, is EPEVTQTPSHQVTQMGQEVILRCVPISNHLYFYWYRQILGQKVEFLVSFYNNEISEKSEIFDDQFSVERPDGSNFTLKIRSTKLEDSAMYFCASPPRDEAFFGQGTRLTVV.

The gene calls are TRBV11-3 and TRBJ2-3; 9 bases align to TRBD2. The V segment lost 1 base and the J segment 3 bases; nucleotides outside the gene matches: 2. Germline assignment: CDR1 SGHNT and CDR2 YENEEA. The CDR3 runs to 15 residues. Here the CDR3 reads CASSLGAGGTDTQYF. DNA of the CDR3: TGTGCCAGCAGCTTAGGAGCGGGGGGTACAGATACGCAGTATTTT. The whole variable domain, filled in from reference TRBV11-3 and TRBJ2-3, reads EAGVVQSPRYKIIEKKQPVAFWCNPISGHNTLYWYLQNLGQGPELLIRYENEEAVDDSQLPKDRFSAERLKGVDSTLKIQPAELGDSAVYLCASSLGAGGTDTQYFGPGTRLTVL.

V and J are TRBV30 and TRBJ1-5; possibly TRBD1 for D (6 bases). This CDR3 has 15 residues. Germline V lookup: CDR1 GTSNPN, CDR2 SVGIG (reference sequence). With 0 bases removed from V and 5 bases from J, the gap between germline ends came to 14 bases. The CDR3 DNA sequence: TGTGCCTGGAGTGTGGGGGCGCGGCAGGATCAGCCCCAGCATTTT. This sequence encodes CAWSVGARQDQPQHF.

V usage is TRBV19 and J usage is TRBJ2-2, with 8 bases fitting TRBD1. This CDR3 contains 18 residues. V shed 3 bases and J 4 bases; nucleotides not matched to a gene: 13. Germline assignment: CDR1 LNHDA and CDR2 SQIVND (reference sequence). CDR3 DNA sequence: TGTGCCAGTAGTATGATTTGGACAGGGCGAAGGAGCACCGGGGAGCTGTTTTTT. Amino acids: CASSMIWTGRRSTGELFF.

The chain has TRBV4-3 and TRBJ2-7, with no clear D. V was shortened by 0 bases and J by 1 base, with 19 bases between the two germline ends. This CDR3 contains 18 residues. Germline CDR1 is LGHNA and CDR2 is YSLEER. This chain's CDR3 is CASSQELLDGIQSYEQYF. CDR3 in DNA: TGCGCCAGCAGCCAAGAATTACTCGATGGCATCCAGTCCTACGAGCAGTACTTC.

The V gene is TRBV18, the J gene TRBJ2-3; 8 nucleotides align to TRBD2. The germline V gene has CDR1 KGHSH and CDR2 LQKENI. Trimming at V came to 0 bases and at J to 6 bases, leaving 8 bases not matched to a gene. This CDR3 is built from 16 residues. In nucleotides, the CDR3 is TGTGCCAGCTCACCACCGGCAGCGGGAGTTGGGGATACGCAGTATTTT. Protein: CASSPPAAGVGDTQYF. The full variable domain, in which reference TRBV18 and TRBJ2-3 provide the parts outside the CDR3, is NAGVMQNPRHLVRRRGQEARLRCSPMKGHSHVYWYRQLPEEGLKFMVYLQKENIIDESGMPKERFSAEFPKEGPSILRIQQVVRGDSAAYFCASSPPAAGVGDTQYFGPGTRLTVL.

This clone occurred a few times. The gene calls are TRBV7-9 and TRBJ2-7; D remains unclear. The germline V gene encodes CDR1 SEHNR and CDR2 FQNEAQ (reference sequence). The CDR3 length is 13 residues. Trimming cost V 4 bases and J 3 bases, with 10 bases left between them. The CDR3 sequence: CASSSPWSYEQYF. Here the CDR3 DNA reads TGTGCCAGCAGCTCCCCATGGAGCTACGAGCAGTACTTC.